This TCR beta chain was sequenced in a study of T-cell reconstitution after alpha-beta-depleted transplantation in children. General study points: It was reported that alpha-beta T cells came from several hundred expanded graft clones (about two months after transplant). A year post-transplant, T-cell counts and diversity derived mostly from newly produced T cells. Some patients showed high day-60 TCRbeta diversity, which derived from surviving recipient T cells and thymic progenitors.

This CDR3 contains 20 residues. Trimming left V 0 bases short and J 0 bases short, with 18 bases between. Looked up from germline, CDR1 is LNHNV and CDR2 is YYDKDF (reference sequence). A word on this clonotype: Its antigen remains unknown.

Unique molecular identifiers were incorporated when the TCRbeta library was constructed. TCRdb re-called the PCR reads through MiXCR, storing one row per CDR3 protein. Of 300,000 to 400,000 distinct CDR3 sequences listed, 15% to 20% are singletons. Here the sequenced sample was PBMCs, mostly from graft donor cells, taken 360 days after TCRalphabeta/CD19-depleted stem cell transplant. This receptor was obtained from a male patient aged 2-15 years who had a stem cell transplant for acute lymphoblastic leukemia, so the T cells may come from the graft donor. The chain carries TRBV15 and TRBJ2-6, with unresolved D. As DNA, the CDR3 is TGTGCCACCAGCAGAGATATGGCAGAGAGAATATACTCTGGGGCCAACGTCCTGACTTTC. The encoded protein is CATSRDMAERIYSGANVLTF.